The 22 T cell receptor beta chains below were found in one sample sequenced in a study of T cells in localized non-small cell lung cancer. Clones were read by immunoSEQ multiplex PCR, and TCRdb kept only the in-frame ones, dropping some. The sample includes 3,700 or so clones, approximately 28% of them seen just once. The specimen was lung tumor tissue, collected before any cancer treatment. Receptor source: a male donor at least 60 years old with stage III lung adenocarcinoma.

Relative to its sample, this clone is medium-sized. The J gene is TRBJ1-5, the V gene TRBV11-3; unclear D gene. V lost 3 bases to trimming and J lost 0 bases, with 6 bases between them. The length of the CDR3 is 14 residues. CDR1 is SGHNT, CDR2 YENEEA, per germline. As DNA, the CDR3 is TGTGCCAGCAGCTTGCCATATAGCAATCAGCCCCAGCATTTT. As protein: CASSLPYSNQPQHF.

This clone is medium-sized within its sample. V gene TRBV11-3 combines with J gene TRBJ2-7; a weak D match, TRBD1 (6 bases). V gave up 5 bases and J gave up 6 bases, with 20 bases separating them. CDR3 length: 15 residues. CDR1 is SGHNT and CDR2 is YENEEA in the germline V gene. CDR3 DNA: TGTGCCAGCAGCCCCGGGACAATTTCGGCGGTCGAGCAGTACTTC. As protein: CASSPGTISAVEQYF. Complete variable domain (other parts from reference TRBV11-3 and TRBJ2-7): EAGVVQSPRYKIIEKKQPVAFWCNPISGHNTLYWYLQNLGQGPELLIRYENEEAVDDSQLPKDRFSAERLKGVDSTLKIQPAELGDSAVYLCASSPGTISAVEQYFGPGTRLTVT.

This clone showed up just a few times. V is TRBV2 and J is TRBJ1-2, with 7 bases matching TRBD1. The CDR3 loop spans 15 amino acids. V dropped 0 bases and J dropped 3; count of bases not matched to a gene: 4. Germline lookup yields CDR1 SNHLY and CDR2 FYNNEI. The CDR3 bases are TGTGCCAGCAGTGAAGCTCGGGACAGCTACTATGGCTACACCTTC. Amino acids: CASSEARDSYYGYTF.

The J gene is TRBJ2-1, the V gene TRBV6-8; D gene unclear. Between the trimmed V and J ends, which lost 2 bases and 5 bases, there was a span of 7 bases. Germline V gene data show CDR1 as MNHGY and CDR2 as SAAAGT. The CDR3 totals 13 residues. The CDR3 here is CASSYGANNEQFF. CDR3 nucleotides: TGTGCCAGCAGTTACGGTGCCAACAATGAGCAGTTCTTC.

The chain couples TRBV15 to TRBJ2-2, with D unclear. CDR3 length: 17 amino acids. With 0 bases removed from V and 6 bases from J, the gap between germline ends came to 17 bases. Per germline, CDR1 LNHNV and CDR2 YYDKDF (reference sequence). CDR3 loop: CATSRDPPGGGAGELFF. The CDR3 nucleotides read TGTGCCACCAGCAGAGATCCTCCGGGCGGTGGTGCCGGGGAGCTGTTTTTT.

This clone was picked up a small number of times. The gene calls are TRBV25-1 and TRBJ1-2; a weak D match, TRBD1 (5 bases). The CDR3 has 14 residues. Germline-derived CDR1 and CDR2 are MGHDK and SYGVNS. Trimming pared 3 bases from V and 7 bases from J, leaving 15 bases between. The CDR3 coding sequence is TGTGCCAGCAGTGAGGCGGCAGGGAGGAGTGGCTACACCTTC. Residues: CASSEAAGRSGYTF.

This sequence joins TRBV14 and TRBJ1-2; perhaps TRBD1 as D (5 bases). This CDR3 spans 13 amino acids. Germline-derived CDR1 and CDR2 are SGHDN and FVKESK. Between the trimmed V and J ends, which lost 4 bases and 4 bases, there was a span of 10 bases. The DNA of the CDR3 is TGTGCCAGCAGCCCATCCACAGGCTATGGCTACACCTTC. It yields the protein CASSPSTGYGYTF.

The sample holds a few counts of this clone. V usage is TRBV11-3 and J usage is TRBJ2-2, with 8 bases matching TRBD2. This CDR3 contains 17 residues. Germline CDR1 is SGHNT and CDR2 is YENEEA. V dropped 6 bases and J dropped 0; count of bases not matched to a gene: 9. The CDR3 spells CASRLRSGGANTGELFF. CDR3 nucleotide sequence: TGTGCCAGCAGGCTTCGAAGCGGGGGAGCGAACACCGGGGAGCTGTTTTTT. The variable domain in full, with the rest retrieved from reference TRBV11-3 and TRBJ2-2, is EAGVVQSPRYKIIEKKQPVAFWCNPISGHNTLYWYLQNLGQGPELLIRYENEEAVDDSQLPKDRFSAERLKGVDSTLKIQPAELGDSAVYLCASRLRSGGANTGELFFGEGSRLTVL.

This clone has more than one count but fewer than ten. This chain links TRBV15 with TRBJ2-1; perhaps TRBD2 as D (6 bases). V was shortened by 5 bases and J by 4 bases, with 18 bases between the two germline ends. Germline V gene sequence: CDR1 LNHNV, CDR2 YYDKDF (reference sequence). CDR3 length: 16 residues. The CDR3 spells CATSPRSGGVYNEQFF. CDR3 DNA sequence: TGTGCCACCAGCCCGAGGAGCGGCGGGGTTTACAATGAGCAGTTCTTC.

This clone was counted a few times. This chain joins TRBV12-2 and TRBJ2-5; no check of the table's D call, TRBD2, against the DNA was made. TRBV12-2 is a pseudogene segment. CDR3 size: 15 residues. CDR3 residues: CASRLTSGGTETQYF. Here the CDR3 DNA reads TGTGCAAGTCGCTTGACTAGCGGGGGGACGGAGACCCAGTACTTC.

This clone was found a few times. The chain recombines TRBV29-1 with TRBJ2-1; D may be TRBD1 (5 bases). CDR3 length equals 13 residues. The V and J ends lost 8 bases and 4 bases respectively, with 15 bases between them. Germline assignment: CDR1 SQVTM and CDR2 ANQGSEA. CDR3 amino acids: CSPWTLPYNEQFF. CDR3 in DNA: TGCAGCCCGTGGACACTGCCTTACAATGAGCAGTTCTTC.

The rearrangement joins TRBV11-3 to TRBJ1-1; 8 nucleotides align to TRBD1. CDR3 length: 15 residues. Germline V gene data show CDR1 as SGHNT and CDR2 as YENEEA. Trimming removed 4 bases from V and 5 bases from J; junction bases left unmatched: 9. In DNA form, the CDR3 reads TGTGCCAGCAGCTCGGGACAGGTGGGTTTAACTGAAGCTTTCTTT. Its protein is CASSSGQVGLTEAFF. Supplemented by reference TRBV11-3 and TRBJ1-1, the full variable domain reads EAGVVQSPRYKIIEKKQPVAFWCNPISGHNTLYWYLQNLGQGPELLIRYENEEAVDDSQLPKDRFSAERLKGVDSTLKIQPAELGDSAVYLCASSSGQVGLTEAFFGQGTRLTVV.

V gene TRBV11-3 combines with J gene TRBJ1-1, with D perhaps TRBD1 (5 bases). This CDR3 spans 14 amino acids. V shed 5 bases and J shed 2 bases, with 12 bases lying between them. Germline CDR1 reads SGHNT; CDR2 reads YENEEA. CDR3 region: CASSVGGVNTEAFF. Written as DNA, the CDR3 is TGTGCCAGCAGCGTAGGAGGGGTCAACACTGAAGCTTTCTTT.

This clone was recorded a few times. The chain uses TRBV6-8 and TRBJ1-2; D remains unclear. The germline gives CDR1 MNHGY, CDR2 SAAAGT. V dropped 6 bases and J dropped 8 bases, with 13 bases sitting between them. This CDR3 spans 12 amino acids. The CDR3 nucleotides read TGTGCCAGCAGCCCCGTTGGGGAAGGCTACACCTTC. Translated, it gives CASSPVGEGYTF.

V is TRBV25-1 and J is TRBJ2-5, with 7 bases fitting TRBD1. Germline V gene data show CDR1 as MGHDK and CDR2 as SYGVNS. After removal of 3 bases from V and 5 bases from J, the junction contained 9 bases not matched to a gene. The CDR3 spans 15 residues. CDR3 sequence: CASSDRGPGIETQYF. DNA for the CDR3: TGTGCCAGCAGTGATAGGGGGCCGGGGATCGAGACCCAGTACTTC.

This clone appeared once. V gene TRBV19 combines with J gene TRBJ2-6, with D unresolved. The CDR3 consists of 14 residues. Germline V lookup: CDR1 LNHDA, CDR2 SQIVND (reference sequence). Trimming left V 7 bases short and J 0 bases short, with 7 bases between. The CDR3 DNA reads TGTGCCAGTATTGAAGTCTCTGGGGCCAACGTCCTGACTTTC. Its translation is CASIEVSGANVLTF.

The V call is TRBV9, the J call TRBJ2-1; a weak D match, TRBD2 (6 bases). The length of the CDR3 is 13 residues. V lost 5 bases and J lost 6, with 12 bases in between. Germline V gene lookup returns CDR1 SGDLS and CDR2 YYNGEE. The DNA of the CDR3 is TGTGCCAGCAGTGATGGGAGGTCCAATGAGCAGTTCTTC. It yields the protein CASSDGRSNEQFF.

This clone was counted only a few times. J is TRBJ2-1 and V is TRBV1. TRBV1 is marked as a pseudogene. The CDR3 has 17 amino acids. The CDR3 loop is CASSQDLTGASYNEQFF. CDR3 nucleotide sequence: TGCGCCAGCAGCCAAGATCTAACCGGGGCCTCCTACAATGAGCAGTTCTTC.

The J gene is TRBJ2-2, the V gene TRBV12-5; a possible D gene is TRBD1 (5 bases). The CDR3 consists of 14 residues. Germline V gives CDR1 LGHNT, CDR2 FRNRAP. V was cut by 7 bases and J by 1 base, with 10 bases left in between. The CDR3 region is CASDGRVNTGELFF. The CDR3 DNA reads as TGTGCTAGTGACGGCAGGGTGAACACCGGGGAGCTGTTTTTT.

This clone occurred a few times. V is TRBV16 and J is TRBJ1-5; D perhaps matches TRBD1 (6 bases). The CDR3 runs to 16 residues. V lost 0 bases, J lost 7 bases, and 16 bases lay in between. Germline V gives CDR1 KGHSY, CDR2 FQNENV. DNA for the CDR3: TGTGCCAGCAGCCAATCTCGGGCAGGGGCTGGACAGCCCCAGCATTTT. It encodes CASSQSRAGAGQPQHF.

This clone was counted between two and nine times. DNA for the CDR3: TGTGCCAGCAGCCGGGACGGTAGGAACACTGAAGCTTTCTTT. Translation gives CASSRDGRNTEAFF. The chain has TRBV6-8 and TRBJ1-1; maybe TRBD1 (5 bases). Trimming removed 6 bases from V and 1 base from J, with 12 bases in between. Germline V gene data show CDR1 as MNHGY and CDR2 as SAAAGT. The CDR3 covers 14 residues.

The chain recombines TRBV28 with TRBJ2-7; D may be TRBD2 (5 bases). In germline, CDR1 is MDHEN, CDR2 SYDVKM. The CDR3 has 17 residues. V was shortened by 5 bases and J by 3 bases, with 23 bases between the two germline ends. The CDR3 reads CASSPPRGPSFYYEQYF. The CDR3 DNA follows: TGTGCCAGCAGTCCCCCCCGAGGGCCGTCATTTTACTACGAGCAGTACTTC.